This T cell receptor beta chain was captured in a study of T cell changes during pregnancy in multiple sclerosis. Produced via immunoSEQ multiplex PCR; TCRdb's table is partial and in-frame only. Among roughly 40,000 clones listed, 75% to 95% were seen once. The germline CDR1 and CDR2 sequences are MDHEN and SYDVKM. V dropped 3 bases and J dropped 4; count of bases not matched to a gene: 3. The CDR3 is 15 amino acids. V is TRBV28 and J is TRBJ2-1; TRBD2 aligns across 10 bases. The origin of this receptor is a female donor with multiple sclerosis, enrolled in a pregnancy study. The sample here was CD8+ T cells from peripheral blood mononuclear cells, taken before pregnancy. CDR3 nucleotides: TGTGCCAGCAGTTTGGGGACTAGCGAGTACAATGAGCAGTTCTTC. This encodes CASSLGTSEYNEQFF.